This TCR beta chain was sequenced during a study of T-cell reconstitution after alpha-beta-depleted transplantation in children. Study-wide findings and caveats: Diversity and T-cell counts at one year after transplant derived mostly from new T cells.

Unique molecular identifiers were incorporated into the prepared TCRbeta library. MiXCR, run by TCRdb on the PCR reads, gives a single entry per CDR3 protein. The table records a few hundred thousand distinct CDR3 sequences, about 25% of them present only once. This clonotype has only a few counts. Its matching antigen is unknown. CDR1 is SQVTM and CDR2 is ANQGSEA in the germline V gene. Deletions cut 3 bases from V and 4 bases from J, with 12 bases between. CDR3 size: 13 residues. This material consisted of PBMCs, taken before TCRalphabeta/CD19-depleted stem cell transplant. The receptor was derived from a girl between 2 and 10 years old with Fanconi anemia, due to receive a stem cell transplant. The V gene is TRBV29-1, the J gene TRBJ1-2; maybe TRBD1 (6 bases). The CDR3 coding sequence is TGCAGCGTTGAGGAACAGGGAACCTATGGCTACACCTTC. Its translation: CSVEEQGTYGYTF.